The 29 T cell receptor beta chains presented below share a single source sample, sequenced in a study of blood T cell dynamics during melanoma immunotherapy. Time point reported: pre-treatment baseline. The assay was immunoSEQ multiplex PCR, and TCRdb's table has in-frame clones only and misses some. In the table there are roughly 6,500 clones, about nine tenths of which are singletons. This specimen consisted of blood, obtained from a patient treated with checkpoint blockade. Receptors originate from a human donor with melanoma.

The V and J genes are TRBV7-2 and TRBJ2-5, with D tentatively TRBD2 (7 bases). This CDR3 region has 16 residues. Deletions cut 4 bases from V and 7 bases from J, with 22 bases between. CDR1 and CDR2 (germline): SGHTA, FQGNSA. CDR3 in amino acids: CASSSSPPGGGGTQYF. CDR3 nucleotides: TGTGCCAGCAGCTCCTCCCCCCCGGGCGGGGGCGGGACCCAGTACTTC.

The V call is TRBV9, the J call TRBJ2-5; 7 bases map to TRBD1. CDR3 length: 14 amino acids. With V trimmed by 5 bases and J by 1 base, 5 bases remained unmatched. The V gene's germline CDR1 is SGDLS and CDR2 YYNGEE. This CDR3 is CASSDGTAQETQYF. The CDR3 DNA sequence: TGTGCCAGCAGTGATGGGACAGCCCAAGAGACCCAGTACTTC.

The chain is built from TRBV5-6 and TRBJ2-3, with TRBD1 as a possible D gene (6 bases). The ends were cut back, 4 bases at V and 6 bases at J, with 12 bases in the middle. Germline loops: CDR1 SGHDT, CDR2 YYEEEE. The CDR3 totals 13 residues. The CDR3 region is CASSRQARDTQYF. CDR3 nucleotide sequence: TGTGCCAGCAGCCGACAGGCCCGGGATACGCAGTATTTT.

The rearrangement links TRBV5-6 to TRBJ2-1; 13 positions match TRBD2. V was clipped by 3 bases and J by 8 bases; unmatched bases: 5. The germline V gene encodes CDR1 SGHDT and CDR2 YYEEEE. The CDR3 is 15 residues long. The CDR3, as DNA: TGTGCCAGCAGCTCCCCGGGACTAGCGGGGTATGAGCAGTTCTTC. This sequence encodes CASSSPGLAGYEQFF. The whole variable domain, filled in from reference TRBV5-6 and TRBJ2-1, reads DAGVTQSPTHLIKTRGQQVTLRCSPKSGHDTVSWYQQALGQGPQFIFQYYEEEERQRGNFPDRFSGHQFPNYSSELNVNALLLGDSALYLCASSSPGLAGYEQFFGPGTRLTVL.

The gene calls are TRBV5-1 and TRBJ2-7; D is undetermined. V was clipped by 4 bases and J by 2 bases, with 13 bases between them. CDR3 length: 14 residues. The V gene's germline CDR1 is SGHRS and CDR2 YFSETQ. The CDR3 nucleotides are TGCGCCAGCAGCCCCCTGGGCGGTACCTACGAGCAGTACTTC. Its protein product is CASSPLGGTYEQYF. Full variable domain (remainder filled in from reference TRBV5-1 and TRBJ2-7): KAGVTQTPRYLIKTRGQQVTLSCSPISGHRSVSWYQQTPGQGLQFLFEYFSETQRNKGNFPGRFSGRQFSNSRSEMNVSTLELGDSALYLCASSPLGGTYEQYFGPGTRLTVT.

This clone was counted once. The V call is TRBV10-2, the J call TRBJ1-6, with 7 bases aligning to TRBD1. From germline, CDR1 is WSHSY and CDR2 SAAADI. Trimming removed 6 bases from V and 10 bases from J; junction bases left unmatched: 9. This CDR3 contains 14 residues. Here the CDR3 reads CASSRDRASSPLHF. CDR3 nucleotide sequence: TGCGCCAGCAGCCGCGACAGGGCGAGCTCACCCCTCCACTTT.

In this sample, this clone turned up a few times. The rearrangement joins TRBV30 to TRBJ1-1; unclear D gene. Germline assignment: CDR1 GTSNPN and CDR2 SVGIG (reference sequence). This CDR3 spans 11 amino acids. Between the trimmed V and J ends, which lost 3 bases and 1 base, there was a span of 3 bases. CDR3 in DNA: TGTGCCTGGAGAGGGAACACTGAAGCTTTCTTT. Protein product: CAWRGNTEAFF.

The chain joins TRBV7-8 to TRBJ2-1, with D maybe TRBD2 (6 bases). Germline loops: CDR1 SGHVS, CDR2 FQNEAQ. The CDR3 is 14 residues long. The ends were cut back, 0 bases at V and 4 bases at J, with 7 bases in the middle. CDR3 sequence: CASSLAGGYNEQFF. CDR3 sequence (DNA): TGTGCCAGCAGCTTAGCCGGGGGATACAATGAGCAGTTCTTC.

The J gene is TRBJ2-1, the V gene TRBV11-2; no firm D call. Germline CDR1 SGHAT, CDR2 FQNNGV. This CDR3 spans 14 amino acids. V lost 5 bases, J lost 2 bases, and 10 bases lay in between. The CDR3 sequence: CASSPSWPYNEQFF. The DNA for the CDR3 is TGTGCCAGCAGCCCTTCGTGGCCCTACAATGAGCAGTTCTTC. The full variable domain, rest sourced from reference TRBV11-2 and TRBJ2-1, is EAGVAQSPRYKIIEKRQSVAFWCNPISGHATLYWYQQILGQGPKLLIQFQNNGVVDDSQLPKDRFSAERLKGVDSTLKIQPAKLEDSAVYLCASSPSWPYNEQFFGPGTRLTVL.

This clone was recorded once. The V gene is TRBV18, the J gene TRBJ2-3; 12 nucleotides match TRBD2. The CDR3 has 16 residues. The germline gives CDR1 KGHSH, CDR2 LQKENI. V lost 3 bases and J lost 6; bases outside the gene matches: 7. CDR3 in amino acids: CASSPLAGGPGDTQYF. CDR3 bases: TGTGCCAGCTCACCCCTAGCGGGGGGGCCTGGGGATACGCAGTATTTT.

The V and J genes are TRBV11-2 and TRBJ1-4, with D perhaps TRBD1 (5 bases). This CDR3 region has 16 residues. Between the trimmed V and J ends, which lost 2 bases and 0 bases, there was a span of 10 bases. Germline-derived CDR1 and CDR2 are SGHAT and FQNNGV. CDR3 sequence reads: CASSLRGRATNEKLFF. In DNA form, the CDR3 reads TGTGCCAGCAGCTTACGGGGCAGAGCAACTAATGAAAAACTGTTTTTT. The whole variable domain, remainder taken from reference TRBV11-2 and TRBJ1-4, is EAGVAQSPRYKIIEKRQSVAFWCNPISGHATLYWYQQILGQGPKLLIQFQNNGVVDDSQLPKDRFSAERLKGVDSTLKIQPAKLEDSAVYLCASSLRGRATNEKLFFGSGTQLSVL.

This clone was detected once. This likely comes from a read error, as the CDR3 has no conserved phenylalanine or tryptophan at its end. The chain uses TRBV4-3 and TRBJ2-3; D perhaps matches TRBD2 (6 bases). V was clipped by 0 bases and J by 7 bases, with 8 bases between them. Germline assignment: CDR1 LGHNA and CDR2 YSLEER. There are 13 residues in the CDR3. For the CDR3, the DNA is TGCGCCAGCAGCCAAGATCGGGGGAATACGCAGTATCTT. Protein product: CASSQDRGNTQYL.

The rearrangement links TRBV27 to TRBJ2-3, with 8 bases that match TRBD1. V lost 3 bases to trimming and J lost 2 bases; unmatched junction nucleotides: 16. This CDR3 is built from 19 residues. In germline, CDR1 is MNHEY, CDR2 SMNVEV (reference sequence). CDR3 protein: CASSFRGPPPISHTDTQYF. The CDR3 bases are TGTGCCAGCAGTTTCAGGGGGCCCCCGCCTATTTCACACACAGATACGCAGTATTTT.

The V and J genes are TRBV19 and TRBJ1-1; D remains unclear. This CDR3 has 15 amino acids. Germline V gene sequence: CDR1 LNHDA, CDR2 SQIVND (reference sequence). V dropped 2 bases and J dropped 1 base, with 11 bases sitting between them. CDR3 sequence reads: CASSIRRTSNTEAFF. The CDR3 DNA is TGTGCCAGTAGTATAAGGCGGACCTCGAACACTGAAGCTTTCTTT.

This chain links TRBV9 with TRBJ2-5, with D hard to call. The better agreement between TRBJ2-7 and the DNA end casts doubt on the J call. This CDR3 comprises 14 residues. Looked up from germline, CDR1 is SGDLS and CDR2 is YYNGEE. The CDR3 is CASSEGSRFHEQYF. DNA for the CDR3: TGTGCCAGCAGCGAAGGCTCGAGGTTCCACGAGCAGTACTTC.

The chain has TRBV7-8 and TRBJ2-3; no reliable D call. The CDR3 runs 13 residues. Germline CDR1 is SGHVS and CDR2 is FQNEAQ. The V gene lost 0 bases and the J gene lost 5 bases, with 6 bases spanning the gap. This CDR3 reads CASSLARGDTQYF. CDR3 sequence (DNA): TGTGCCAGCAGCTTAGCACGTGGAGATACGCAGTATTTT.

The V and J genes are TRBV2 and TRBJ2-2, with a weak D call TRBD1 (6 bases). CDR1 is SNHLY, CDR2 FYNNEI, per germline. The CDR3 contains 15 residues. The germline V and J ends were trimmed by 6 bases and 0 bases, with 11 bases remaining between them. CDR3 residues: CASSQGSANTGELFF. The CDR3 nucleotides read TGTGCCAGCAGCCAGGGGTCTGCGAACACCGGGGAGCTGTTTTTT.

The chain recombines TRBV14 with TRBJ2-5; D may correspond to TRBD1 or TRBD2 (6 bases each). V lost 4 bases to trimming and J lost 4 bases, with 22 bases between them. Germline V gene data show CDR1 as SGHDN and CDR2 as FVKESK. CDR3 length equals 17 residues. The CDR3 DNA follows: TGTGCCAGCAGCCTCCTTGGAGGGGGGCGCAGGGGAGAGACCCAGTACTTC. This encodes CASSLLGGGRRGETQYF. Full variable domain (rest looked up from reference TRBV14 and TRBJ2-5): EAGVTQFPSHSVIEKGQTVTLRCDPISGHDNLYWYRRVMGKEIKFLLHFVKESKQDESGMPNNRFLAERTGGTYSTLKVQPAELEDSGVYFCASSLLGGGRRGETQYFGPGTRLLVL.

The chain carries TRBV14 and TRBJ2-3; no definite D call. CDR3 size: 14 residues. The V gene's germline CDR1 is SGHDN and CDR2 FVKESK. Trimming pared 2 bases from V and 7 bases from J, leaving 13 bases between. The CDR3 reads CASSQSAGWNTQYF. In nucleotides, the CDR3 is TGTGCCAGCAGCCAATCGGCAGGATGGAATACGCAGTATTTT.

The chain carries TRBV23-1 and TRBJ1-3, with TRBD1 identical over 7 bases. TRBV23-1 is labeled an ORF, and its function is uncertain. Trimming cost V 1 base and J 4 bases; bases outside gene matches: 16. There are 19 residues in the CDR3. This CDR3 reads CASSQFVTLRDRAGNTIYF. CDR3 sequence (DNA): TGCGCCAGCAGTCAATTCGTCACTTTACGGGACAGAGCGGGAAACACCATATATTTT.

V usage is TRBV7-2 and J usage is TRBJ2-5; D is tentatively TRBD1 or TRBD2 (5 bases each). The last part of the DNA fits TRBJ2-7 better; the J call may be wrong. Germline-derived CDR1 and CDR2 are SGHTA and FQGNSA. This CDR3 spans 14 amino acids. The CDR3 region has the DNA TGTGCCAGCAGCTTAGCCTCATCCGGGGCCGAGCAGTACTTC. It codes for CASSLASSGAEQYF.

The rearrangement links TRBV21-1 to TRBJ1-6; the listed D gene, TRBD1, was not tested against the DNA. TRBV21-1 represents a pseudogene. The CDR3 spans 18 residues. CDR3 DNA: TGTGCCAGCAGCAATTTTCCGACAGGGGAAAGTTGTGATTCACCCCTCCACTTT. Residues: CASSNFPTGESCDSPLHF.

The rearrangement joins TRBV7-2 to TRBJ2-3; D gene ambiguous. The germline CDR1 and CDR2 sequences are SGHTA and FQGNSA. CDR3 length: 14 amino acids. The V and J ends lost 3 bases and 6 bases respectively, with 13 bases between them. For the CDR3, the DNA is TGTGCCAGCAGCTTGGGCCCCAGCGTGGATACGCAGTATTTT. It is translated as CASSLGPSVDTQYF.

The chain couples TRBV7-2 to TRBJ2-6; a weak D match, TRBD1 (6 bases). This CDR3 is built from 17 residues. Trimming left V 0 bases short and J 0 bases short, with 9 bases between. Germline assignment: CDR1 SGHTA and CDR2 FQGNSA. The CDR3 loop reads CASSLAGARSGANVLTF. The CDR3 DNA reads TGTGCCAGCAGCTTAGCGGGGGCACGCTCTGGGGCCAACGTCCTGACTTTC.

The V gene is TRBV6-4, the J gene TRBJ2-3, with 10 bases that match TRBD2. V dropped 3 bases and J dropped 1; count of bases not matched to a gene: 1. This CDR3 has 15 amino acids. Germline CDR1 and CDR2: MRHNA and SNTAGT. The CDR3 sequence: CASSDLAGGTDTQYF. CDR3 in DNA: TGTGCCAGCAGTGATCTAGCGGGGGGCACAGATACGCAGTATTTT.

CDR3 loop: CASGLAQTGSYTF. Here the CDR3 DNA reads TGTGCTAGTGGTTTGGCCCAGACAGGGAGCTACACCTTC. This sequence joins TRBV12-5 and TRBJ1-2, with TRBD1 identical over 7 bases. The CDR3 totals 13 residues. The V gene's germline CDR1 is LGHNT and CDR2 FRNRAP. The J segment lost 9 bases and the V segment lost 1 base, leaving 5 bases of the junction unmatched.

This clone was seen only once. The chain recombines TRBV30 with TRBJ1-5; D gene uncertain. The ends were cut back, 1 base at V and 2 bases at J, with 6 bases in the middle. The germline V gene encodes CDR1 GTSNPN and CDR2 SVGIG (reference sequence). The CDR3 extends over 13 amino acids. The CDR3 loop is CAWSGRGNQPQHF. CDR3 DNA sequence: TGTGCCTGGAGTGGGAGGGGCAATCAGCCCCAGCATTTT.

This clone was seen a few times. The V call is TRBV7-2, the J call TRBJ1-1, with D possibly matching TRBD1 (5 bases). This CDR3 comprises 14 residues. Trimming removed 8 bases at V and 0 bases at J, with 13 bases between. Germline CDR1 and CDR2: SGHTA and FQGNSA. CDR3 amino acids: CASGGYSMNTEAFF. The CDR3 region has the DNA TGTGCCAGCGGGGGGTATAGCATGAACACTGAAGCTTTCTTT.

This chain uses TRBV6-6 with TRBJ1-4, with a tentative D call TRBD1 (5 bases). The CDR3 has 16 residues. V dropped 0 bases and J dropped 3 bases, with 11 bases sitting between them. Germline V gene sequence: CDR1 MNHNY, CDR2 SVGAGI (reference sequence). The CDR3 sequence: CASSYSPGWANEKLFF. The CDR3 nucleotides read TGTGCCAGCAGTTACTCTCCAGGGTGGGCTAATGAAAAACTGTTTTTT.